A selection of T cell receptor beta chains follows, all from one sample in a study of blood T cell repertoires in COVID-19. This table comes from immunoSEQ multiplex PCR, and its TCRdb copy is limited to in-frame clones, with some not included. The sample yields 85,000 to 120,000 clones, 85% to 90% seen once. Sequenced sample: peripheral blood. The receptors here all came from a man aged 45 to 65 with active or convalescent COVID-19. The CDR3 runs from the conserved cysteine through the conserved F or W. Each record gives: D gene, V gene, clone size, J gene, CDR3 DNA, CDR3 protein. D genes are given only for firm matches. The listing skips clone size in some rows; elsewhere it reads once, few, many or a size class.

.	TRBV30	.	TRBJ1-6	TGTGCCTGGAGTCCACGGGGTTATTCACCCCTCCACTTT	CAWSPRGYSPLHF
TRBD1	TRBV11-2	few	TRBJ1-4	TGTGCCAGCAGGAAACAGGGGGGGAATGAAAAACTGTTTTTT	CASRKQGGNEKLFF
TRBD1	TRBV3-1/TRBV3-2	.	TRBJ1-2	TGTGCCAGCAGCCAGACAGGGGGCGACTATGGCTACACCTTC	CASSQTGGDYGYTF
.	TRBV5-4	.	TRBJ2-5	TGTGCCAGCAGCCCTAGCGATCTGGAGACCCAGTACTTC	CASSPSDLETQYF
TRBD1	TRBV3-1/TRBV3-2	.	TRBJ1-2	TGTGCCAGCAGCCAAGGACAGGGGAGCATCGGCTATGGCTACACCTTC	CASSQGQGSIGYGYTF
.	TRBV23-1	.	TRBJ2-3	TGCGCCAGCAGTCAATCAGTAGCCCCCGGGGGGCCTGTTGATACGCAGTATTTT	CASSQSVAPGGPVDTQYF
TRBD1	TRBV11-2	.	TRBJ1-2	TGTGCCAGCAGCTTGGGACAGGGGTATGGCTACACCTTC	CASSLGQGYGYTF
TRBD2	TRBV4-3	.	TRBJ2-1	TGCGCCAGCAGCCAACCCCCCGGGACTAGCGGGGACAATGAGCAGTTCTTC	CASSQPPGTSGDNEQFF
TRBD1	TRBV5-1	few	TRBJ2-7	TGCGCCAGCAGCTTGGGACAGGGTCTCCACGAGCAGTACTTC	CASSLGQGLHEQYF
TRBD2	TRBV11-2	.	TRBJ2-7	TGTGCCAGCAGCCCCATTAATCGGGCGGGGGGTTCGATCTCCTACGAGCAGTACTTC	CASSPINRAGGSISYEQYF
.	TRBV19	.	TRBJ1-3	TGTGCCAGTAGTATTACAGGAAACACCATATATTTT	CASSITGNTIYF
.	TRBV19	.	TRBJ2-6	TGTGCCAGTAGTACTACAGGCTCTGGGGCCAACGTCCTGACTTTC	CASSTTGSGANVLTF
TRBD2	TRBV4-3	.	TRBJ2-5	TGCGCCAGCAGCCAAGATTTGGCGGGGGGCTCTGAGACCCAGTACTTC	CASSQDLAGGSETQYF
.	TRBV20-1	.	TRBJ1-1	TGCAGCAGGGAGGGGAACACTGAAGCTTTCTTT	CSREGNTEAFF
.	TRBV30	.	TRBJ2-5	TGTGCCTGGAGTGTAGGCGCGGGGCTGGAGACCCAGTACTTC	CAWSVGAGLETQYF
.	TRBV7-2	few	TRBJ1-5	TGTGCCAGCAGCCCCGTGCGGGGGCAGCCCCAGCATTTT	CASSPVRGQPQHF
.	TRBV28	.	TRBJ1-3	TGTGCCAGCAGTTTGGCCTATGGGGGGAATACTGGAAACACCATATATTTT	CASSLAYGGNTGNTIYF
TRBD1	TRBV10-2	.	TRBJ1-1	TGCGCCAGCAGTGAAACAGGGGGCAATACTGAAGCTTTCTTT	CASSETGGNTEAFF
.	TRBV4-1	few	TRBJ1-2	TGCGCCAGCAGCCAAGTGGGGCAGGGCTCTAACTATGGCTACACCTTC	CASSQVGQGSNYGYTF
TRBD1	TRBV7-8	.	TRBJ1-3	TGTGCCAGCACCCAGCTTGTACAGGGGGGTGGAAACACCATATATTTT	CASTQLVQGGGNTIYF
TRBD1	TRBV6-5	.	TRBJ1-5	TGTGCCAGCACCATACGGGCAGGGGGGAATCAGCCCCAGCATTTT	CASTIRAGGNQPQHF